One and the same sample provided the 28 T cell receptor beta chains below, sequenced in a study of sequential checkpoint blockade in melanoma (dated by TCRdb to the late 2010s). To prepare the library, the immunoSEQ multiplex PCR assay was applied. The clones in this table, taken by TCRdb from immuneACCESS, are in-frame only. Not every clone is retained; where verified, under half of the shortfall comes from an unresolved V gene, and the cause of the rest is unknown. The sample table records more than 15,000 clones; around 77% of these occur just once. The ten largest clones capture roughly 23% of the sample. In light of the paper, this sample's treatment or condition label describes: randomized to nivolumab then ipilimumab (arm A) or the reverse (arm B). The sequencing used CD8+ T cells sorted from blood (inferred from file names), collected from a patient given nivolumab and ipilimumab in sequence. Source of these receptors: a human donor with melanoma.

In DNA form, the CDR3 reads TGTGCCAGCAGCCGAAGCGGGAGGGCCTACGAGCAGTACTTC. Its protein product is CASSRSGRAYEQYF. This chain uses TRBV11-2 with TRBJ2-7; 10 nucleotides line up with TRBD2. The length of the CDR3 is 14 residues. V dropped 5 bases and J dropped 2; count of bases not matched to a gene: 3. CDR1 SGHAT and CDR2 FQNNGV come from the germline V gene. The variable domain in full, with the rest retrieved from reference TRBV11-2 and TRBJ2-7, is EAGVAQSPRYKIIEKRQSVAFWCNPISGHATLYWYQQILGQGPKLLIQFQNNGVVDDSQLPKDRFSAERLKGVDSTLKIQPAKLEDSAVYLCASSRSGRAYEQYFGPGTRLTVT.

The gene calls are TRBV7-9 and TRBJ1-1; D unresolved. CDR1 SEHNR and CDR2 FQNEAQ come from the germline V gene (reference sequence). CDR3 length: 14 residues. Trimming left V 4 bases short and J 3 bases short, with 12 bases between. CDR3 region: CASSWPREDTEAFF. DNA for the CDR3: TGTGCCAGCAGCTGGCCCCGTGAAGACACTGAAGCTTTCTTT.

This clone came up a few times. The CDR3 spells CASSRRSPRTGDYEQYF. Written as DNA, the CDR3 is TGTGCCAGCAGCCGTAGGTCGCCCCGAACGGGGGACTACGAGCAGTACTTC. The chain is built from TRBV7-8 and TRBJ2-5; possibly TRBD2 for D (6 bases). Matching the DNA end better, TRBJ2-7 makes the J call doubtful. Germline CDR1 SGHVS, CDR2 FQNEAQ. The CDR3 runs 17 residues.

This chain connects TRBV2 to TRBJ2-7, with D unresolved. Between the trimmed V and J ends, which lost 5 bases and 2 bases, there was a span of 7 bases. This CDR3 has 12 residues. Germline V gives CDR1 SNHLY, CDR2 FYNNEI. CDR3: CASSYNPYEQYF. Here the CDR3 DNA reads TGTGCCAGCAGTTACAACCCCTACGAGCAGTACTTC.

This sequence joins TRBV6-6 and TRBJ2-7, with unresolved D. The CDR3 contains 13 residues. V was shortened by 2 bases and J by 5 bases, with 10 bases between the two germline ends. The germline CDR1 and CDR2 sequences are MNHNY and SVGAGI (reference sequence). CDR3 bases: TGTGCCAGCAGTTACAGTCTGCTAGACGAGCAGTACTTC. This sequence encodes CASSYSLLDEQYF.

The CDR3 nucleotides are TGTGCCAGCAGCTTAGCAGGGGGACCCACTGAAGCTTTCTTT. It encodes CASSLAGGPTEAFF. The chain links TRBV7-9 to TRBJ1-1, with D possibly matching TRBD1 (6 bases). The CDR3 is made up of 14 amino acids. The germline CDR1 and CDR2 sequences are SEHNR and FQNEAQ (reference sequence). Trimming shortened V by 0 bases and J by 4 bases, and 9 bases separated the two germline ends.

This chain links TRBV28 with TRBJ1-1, with a possible D match to TRBD1 (6 bases). Between the trimmed V and J ends, which lost 6 bases and 3 bases, there was a span of 14 bases. The V gene's germline CDR1 is MDHEN and CDR2 SYDVKM. CDR3 length: 14 amino acids. The CDR3 DNA sequence: TGTGCCAGCAGCCTACAGGGCTGGGACACTGAAGCTTTCTTT. This encodes CASSLQGWDTEAFF. The variable domain in full, completed from reference TRBV28 and TRBJ1-1, reads DVKVTQSSRYLVKRTGEKVFLECVQDMDHENMFWYRQDPGLGLRLIYFSYDVKMKEKGDIPEGYSVSREKKERFSLILESASTNQTSMYLCASSLQGWDTEAFFGQGTRLTVV.

This clone was observed once. The genes are TRBV10-2 and TRBJ2-1; tentative D call: TRBD2 (5 bases). V lost 8 bases to trimming and J lost 4 bases, with 18 bases between them. The CDR3 totals 15 residues. The germline gives CDR1 WSHSY, CDR2 SAAADI. Here the CDR3 DNA reads TGCGCCAGCTCTCTCCCCAGAGGGAATTACAATGAGCAGTTCTTC. It yields the protein CASSLPRGNYNEQFF.

The gene calls are TRBV28 and TRBJ1-1, with D perhaps matching TRBD1 (6 bases). Per the germline V gene, CDR1 is MDHEN and CDR2 is SYDVKM. CDR3 length: 13 amino acids. V dropped 6 bases and J dropped 8 bases, with 16 bases sitting between them. The CDR3, as DNA: TGTGCCAGCAGCTCTTTCGGGGGGCGGGAAGCTTTCTTT. Protein sequence: CASSSFGGREAFF. Looking up the rest from reference TRBV28 and TRBJ1-1 gives the full variable domain: DVKVTQSSRYLVKRTGEKVFLECVQDMDHENMFWYRQDPGLGLRLIYFSYDVKMKEKGDIPEGYSVSREKKERFSLILESASTNQTSMYLCASSSFGGREAFFGQGTRLTVV.

This clone has more than one count but fewer than ten. The V gene is TRBV7-3, the J gene TRBJ2-7; no firm D call. V gave up 2 bases and J gave up 2 bases, with 7 bases separating them. Germline CDR1 and CDR2: SGHTA and FQGTGA. The CDR3 totals 13 residues. Written as DNA, the CDR3 is TGTGCCAGCAGCTTAGACACAGCCTACGAGCAGTACTTC. This translates into CASSLDTAYEQYF. Using reference TRBV7-3 and TRBJ2-7 for the parts outside the CDR3, the full variable domain is GAGVSQTPSNKVTEKGKYVELRCDPISGHTALYWYRQSLGQGPEFLIYFQGTGAADDSGLPNDRFFAVRPEGSVSTLKIQRTERGDSAVYLCASSLDTAYEQYFGPGTRLTVT.

This clone was picked up a small number of times. The V and J genes are TRBV7-9 and TRBJ1-1; D is unresolved. The CDR3 contains 12 residues. Per the germline V gene, CDR1 is SEHNR and CDR2 is FQNEAQ (reference sequence). The V end was cut by 5 bases, the J end by 5 bases, with 9 bases between. CDR3 DNA: TGTGCCAGCAGCCCCCTAAAAACTGAAGCTTTCTTT. It translates to CASSPLKTEAFF.

The V call is TRBV6-6, the J call TRBJ2-3, with D possibly matching TRBD2 (6 bases). The germline V gene encodes CDR1 MNHNY and CDR2 SVGAGI (reference sequence). With 3 bases removed from V and 2 bases from J, the gap between germline ends came to 12 bases. This CDR3 is built from 15 residues. The chain's CDR3 is CASSYRGTFTDTQYF. CDR3 sequence (DNA): TGTGCCAGCAGTTATCGGGGGACCTTCACAGATACGCAGTATTTT.

The chain recombines TRBV5-1 with TRBJ1-2, with D perhaps TRBD1 (5 bases). Trimming cost V 6 bases and J 8 bases, with 14 bases left between them. Germline CDR1 is SGHRS and CDR2 is YFSETQ. The CDR3 is 12 amino acids. The CDR3 protein is CASTLGGEGYTF. The CDR3 DNA is TGCGCCAGCACTCTGGGAGGGGAAGGCTACACCTTC.

Comment on this clone: This same CDR3 is encoded by further DNA sequences in the sample. CDR3 sequence reads: CASSLGQVSNQPQHF. The CDR3 nucleotides read TGTGCCAGCAGCTTGGGACAGGTTAGCAATCAGCCCCAGCATTTT. The rearrangement links TRBV5-8 to TRBJ1-5; TRBD1 might be the D (6 bases). Per germline, CDR1 SGHTS and CDR2 YDEGEE. This CDR3 has 15 amino acids. Trimming removed 0 bases at V and 0 bases at J, with 7 bases between.

This clone occurred once. The gene calls are TRBV29-1 and TRBJ2-1; D might be TRBD1 (8 bases). The CDR3 covers 18 residues. V lost 6 bases and J lost 0, with 24 bases in between. The germline V gene encodes CDR1 SQVTM and CDR2 ANQGSEA. The CDR3 sequence: CSVTGGGLPLSSYNEQFF. The CDR3 bases are TGCAGCGTAACAGGGGGGGGGTTACCGCTGAGCTCCTACAATGAGCAGTTCTTC.

CDR3 residues: CASSGEEGPWLTRGYTF. CDR3 in DNA: TGTGCCAGCAGTGGAGAAGAGGGCCCTTGGTTGACTCGTGGCTACACCTTC. The chain joins TRBV6-1 to TRBJ1-2; D not certain. With 4 bases removed from V and 7 bases from J, the gap between germline ends came to 25 bases. The CDR3 loop spans 17 amino acids. Germline CDR1 reads MNHNS; CDR2 reads SASEGT.

This clone was recorded many times. The V and J genes are TRBV7-2 and TRBJ2-6; TRBD1 might be the D (5 bases). Germline V CDR1 and CDR2: SGHTA, FQGNSA. This CDR3 contains 19 residues. Trimming stripped 2 bases from V and 0 bases from J, with 17 bases between. The DNA of the CDR3 is TGTGCCAGCAGCTTATACCCCTGGGGCGCGCCCTCTGGGGCCAACGTCCTGACTTTC. Translation: CASSLYPWGAPSGANVLTF.

Only one count was recorded for this clone. The chain recombines TRBV19 with TRBJ1-5; a possible D gene is TRBD1 (5 bases). CDR3 length: 17 residues. Germline V CDR1 and CDR2: LNHDA, SQIVND (reference sequence). The V end lost 3 bases, the J end lost 0 bases, and 15 bases lay between the germline ends. CDR3 region: CASSMGREGYSNQPQHF. CDR3 DNA: TGTGCCAGTAGTATGGGCAGGGAAGGGTATAGCAATCAGCCCCAGCATTTT. The full variable domain, completed using reference TRBV19 and TRBJ1-5, is DGGITQSPKYLFRKEGQNVTLSCEQNLNHDAMYWYRQDPGQGLRLIYYSQIVNDFQKGDIAEGYSVSREKKESFPLTVTSAQKNPTAFYLCASSMGREGYSNQPQHFGDGTRLSIL.

V and J are TRBV30 and TRBJ2-7; possibly TRBD2 for D (5 bases). The CDR3 loop spans 13 amino acids. CDR1 GTSNPN and CDR2 SVGIG come from the germline V gene (reference sequence). With 1 base removed from V and 3 bases from J, the gap between germline ends came to 10 bases. CDR3 region: CAWSATTSYEQYF. The CDR3 DNA is TGTGCCTGGAGTGCCACAACTAGCTACGAGCAGTACTTC.

The V call is TRBV5-6, the J call TRBJ1-2; the D gene is possibly TRBD1 (6 bases). The germline V and J ends were trimmed by 5 bases and 5 bases, with 13 bases remaining between them. Germline CDR1 and CDR2: SGHDT and YYEEEE. The length of the CDR3 is 13 residues. The CDR3 loop reads CASSFGTPYGYTF. The CDR3 nucleotides read TGTGCCAGCAGTTTCGGGACACCGTATGGCTACACCTTC.

This chain connects TRBV7-9 to TRBJ1-2; 9 bases match TRBD1. The V and J ends lost 5 bases and 4 bases, in that order; junction bases with no gene match: 5. The CDR3 covers 14 residues. In germline, CDR1 is SEHNR, CDR2 FQNEAQ (reference sequence). CDR3 DNA sequence: TGTGCCAGCAGCCCGGGACAGGGAATCTATGGCTACACCTTC. Translation: CASSPGQGIYGYTF.

The chain couples TRBV27 to TRBJ1-2; 8 bases are shared with TRBD1. With 4 bases clipped from V and 3 bases from J, the junction kept 13 bases outside the gene matches. Germline CDR1 and CDR2: MNHEY and SMNVEV (reference sequence). The CDR3 covers 17 residues. The CDR3 region has the DNA TGTGCCAGCAGTTCTAGACAGGGGCCCGACTCGTACTATGGCTACACCTTC. It yields the protein CASSSRQGPDSYYGYTF.

The chain employs TRBV5-8 and TRBJ1-3; 9 positions agree with TRBD1. CDR3 length: 17 amino acids. From germline, CDR1 is SGHTS and CDR2 YDEGEE. With V trimmed by 0 bases and J by 2 bases, 6 bases remained unmatched. The CDR3 loop reads CASSLVDGTGTGNTIYF. The CDR3 DNA is TGTGCCAGCAGCTTGGTTGATGGGACAGGGACTGGAAACACCATATATTTT.

The J gene is TRBJ2-5, the V gene TRBV5-6, with 9 positions matching TRBD1. Per germline, CDR1 SGHDT and CDR2 YYEEEE. The CDR3 is 13 amino acids. The junction had 3 bases not matched to a gene; V was cut back by 5 bases and J by 4 bases. This CDR3 reads CASRGQGGETQYF. CDR3 DNA: TGTGCCAGCAGGGGACAGGGAGGAGAGACCCAGTACTTC.

This chain links TRBV9 with TRBJ1-1, with D maybe TRBD1 (5 bases). Per the germline V gene, CDR1 is SGDLS and CDR2 is YYNGEE. The V gene lost 2 bases and the J gene lost 7 bases, with 18 bases spanning the gap. The CDR3 length is 15 residues. The CDR3 bases are TGTGCCAGCAGCGTTTCAGTGACAGAGAAAAATGAAGCTTTCTTT. Translated, it gives CASSVSVTEKNEAFF.

V is TRBV27 and J is TRBJ1-2; 8 positions match TRBD1. The CDR3 spans 11 residues. V was pared by 8 bases and J by 5 bases, with 1 base of the junction left unmatched. Per the germline V gene, CDR1 is MNHEY and CDR2 is SMNVEV (reference sequence). CDR3 DNA sequence: TGTGCCAGCGGACAGGGTTATGGCTACACCTTC. As protein: CASGQGYGYTF.

The gene calls are TRBV6-1 and TRBJ2-7, with TRBD1 matching over 9 bases. Germline V gene lookup returns CDR1 MNHNS and CDR2 SASEGT. This CDR3 contains 15 residues. Unmatched junction bases numbered 9, after V lost 7 bases and J lost 2 bases. The CDR3 DNA reads TGTGCCAGCAAGGGTAGGGACAGGGCCACCTACGAGCAGTACTTC. This gives the protein CASKGRDRATYEQYF.

The V gene is TRBV7-9, the J gene TRBJ2-7; D is unresolved. Trimming cost V 4 bases and J 0 bases, with 4 bases left between them. The length of the CDR3 is 12 residues. Germline-derived CDR1 and CDR2 are SEHNR and FQNEAQ (reference sequence). This chain's CDR3 is CASSSSSYEQYF. DNA of the CDR3: TGTGCCAGCAGCTCGAGCTCCTACGAGCAGTACTTC.